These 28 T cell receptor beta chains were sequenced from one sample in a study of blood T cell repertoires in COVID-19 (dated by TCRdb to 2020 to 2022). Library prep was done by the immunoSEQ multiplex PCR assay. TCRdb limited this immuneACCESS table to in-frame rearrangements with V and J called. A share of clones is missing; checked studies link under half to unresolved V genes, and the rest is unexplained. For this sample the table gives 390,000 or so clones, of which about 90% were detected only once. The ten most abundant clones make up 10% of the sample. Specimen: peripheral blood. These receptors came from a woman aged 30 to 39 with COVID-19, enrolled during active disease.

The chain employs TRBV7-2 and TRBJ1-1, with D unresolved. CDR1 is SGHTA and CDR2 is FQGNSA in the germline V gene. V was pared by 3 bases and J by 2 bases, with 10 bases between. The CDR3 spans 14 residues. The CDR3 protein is CASSFQAVNTEAFF. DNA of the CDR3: TGTGCCAGCAGCTTTCAGGCAGTCAACACTGAAGCTTTCTTT.

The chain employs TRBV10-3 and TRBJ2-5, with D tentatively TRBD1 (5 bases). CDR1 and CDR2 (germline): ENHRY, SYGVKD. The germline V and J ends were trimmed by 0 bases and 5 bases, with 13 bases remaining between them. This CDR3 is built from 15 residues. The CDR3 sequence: CAISESGRVEETQYF. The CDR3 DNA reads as TGTGCCATCAGTGAGTCTGGCAGGGTGGAGGAGACCCAGTACTTC.

The CDR3 loop is CASSLATSGNTIYF. CDR3 DNA sequence: TGTGCCAGCAGCTTAGCGACATCTGGAAACACCATATATTTT. The V call is TRBV7-9, the J call TRBJ1-3; D is ambiguous. The germline V gene encodes CDR1 SEHNR and CDR2 FQNEAQ (reference sequence). The CDR3 has 14 amino acids. V was pared by 0 bases and J by 1 base, with 4 bases between.

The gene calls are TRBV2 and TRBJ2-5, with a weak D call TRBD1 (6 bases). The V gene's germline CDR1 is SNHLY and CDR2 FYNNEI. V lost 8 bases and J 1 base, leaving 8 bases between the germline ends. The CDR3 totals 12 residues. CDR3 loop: CASGTIQETQYF. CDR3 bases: TGTGCCAGCGGGACAATCCAAGAGACCCAGTACTTC.

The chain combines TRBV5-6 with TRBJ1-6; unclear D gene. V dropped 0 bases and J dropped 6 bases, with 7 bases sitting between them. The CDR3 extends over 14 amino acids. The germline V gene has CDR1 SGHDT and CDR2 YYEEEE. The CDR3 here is CASSLVQSNSPLHF. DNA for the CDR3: TGTGCCAGCAGCTTGGTCCAGTCTAATTCACCCCTCCACTTT.

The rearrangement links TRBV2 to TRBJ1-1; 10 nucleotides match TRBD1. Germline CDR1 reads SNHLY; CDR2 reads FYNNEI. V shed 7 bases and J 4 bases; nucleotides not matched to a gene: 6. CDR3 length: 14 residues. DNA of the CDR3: TGTGCCAGCAAATTGACAGGGGGCGGCACTGAAGCTTTCTTT. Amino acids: CASKLTGGGTEAFF.

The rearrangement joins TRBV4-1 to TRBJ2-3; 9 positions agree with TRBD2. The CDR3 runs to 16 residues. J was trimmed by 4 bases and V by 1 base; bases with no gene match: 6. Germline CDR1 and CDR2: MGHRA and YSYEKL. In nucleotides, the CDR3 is TGCGCCAGCAGCCAAGTTCCTAGCGGGACAGCAGATACGCAGTATTTT. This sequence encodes CASSQVPSGTADTQYF.

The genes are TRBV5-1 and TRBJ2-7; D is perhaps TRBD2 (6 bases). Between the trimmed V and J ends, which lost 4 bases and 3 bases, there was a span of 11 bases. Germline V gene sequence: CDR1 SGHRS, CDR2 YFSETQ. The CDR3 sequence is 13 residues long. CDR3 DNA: TGCGCCAGCAGCGTTTGGGGGGACTACGAGCAGTACTTC. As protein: CASSVWGDYEQYF.

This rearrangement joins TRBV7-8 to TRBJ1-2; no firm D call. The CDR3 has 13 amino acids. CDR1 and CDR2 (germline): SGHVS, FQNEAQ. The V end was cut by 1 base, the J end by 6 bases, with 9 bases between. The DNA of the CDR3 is TGTGCCAGCAGCTTAGGGAGGGCCGATGGCTACACCTTC. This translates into CASSLGRADGYTF.

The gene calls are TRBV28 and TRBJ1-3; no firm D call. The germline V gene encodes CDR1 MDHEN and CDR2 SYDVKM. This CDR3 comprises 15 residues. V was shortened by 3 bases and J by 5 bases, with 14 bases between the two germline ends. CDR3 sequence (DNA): TGTGCCAGCAGTTTGTCTGGGGTCGGGAGAAACACCATATATTTT. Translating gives CASSLSGVGRNTIYF.

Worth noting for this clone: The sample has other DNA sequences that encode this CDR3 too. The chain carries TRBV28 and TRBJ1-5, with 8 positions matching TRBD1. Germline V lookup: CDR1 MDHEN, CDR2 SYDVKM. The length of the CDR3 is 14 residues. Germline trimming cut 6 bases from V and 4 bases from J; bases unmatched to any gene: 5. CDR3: CASSRTGLNQPQHF. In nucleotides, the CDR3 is TGTGCCAGCAGCCGGACAGGGCTTAATCAGCCCCAGCATTTT.

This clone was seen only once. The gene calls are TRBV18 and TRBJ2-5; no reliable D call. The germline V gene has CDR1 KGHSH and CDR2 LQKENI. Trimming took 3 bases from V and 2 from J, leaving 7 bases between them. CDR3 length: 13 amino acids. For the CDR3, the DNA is TGTGCCAGCTCACCCATCAGACAAGAGACCCAGTACTTC. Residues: CASSPIRQETQYF.

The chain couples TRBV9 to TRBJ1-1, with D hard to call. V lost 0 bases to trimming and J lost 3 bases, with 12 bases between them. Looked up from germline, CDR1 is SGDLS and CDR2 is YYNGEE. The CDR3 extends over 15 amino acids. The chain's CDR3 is CASSVVLPRDTEAFF. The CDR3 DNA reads TGTGCCAGCAGCGTAGTACTTCCCCGAGACACTGAAGCTTTCTTT.

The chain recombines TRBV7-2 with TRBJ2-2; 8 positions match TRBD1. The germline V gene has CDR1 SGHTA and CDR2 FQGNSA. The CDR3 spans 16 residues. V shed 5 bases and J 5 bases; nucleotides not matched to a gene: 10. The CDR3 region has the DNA TGTGCCAGCAGCCTCAGGGGGCGGCCTCCGACCGGGGAGCTGTTTTTT. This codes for CASSLRGRPPTGELFF.

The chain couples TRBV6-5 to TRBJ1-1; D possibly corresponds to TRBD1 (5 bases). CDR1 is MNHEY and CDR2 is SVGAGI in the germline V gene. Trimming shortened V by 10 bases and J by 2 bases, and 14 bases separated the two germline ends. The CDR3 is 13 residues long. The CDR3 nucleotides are TGTGCCATCCAGAAGGGGCTTAACACTGAAGCTTTCTTT. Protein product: CAIQKGLNTEAFF.

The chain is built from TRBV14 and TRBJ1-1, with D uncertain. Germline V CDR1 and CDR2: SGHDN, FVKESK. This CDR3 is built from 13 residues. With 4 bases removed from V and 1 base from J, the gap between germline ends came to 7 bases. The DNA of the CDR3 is TGTGCCAGCAGCCCATACTGGAACACTGAAGCTTTCTTT. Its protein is CASSPYWNTEAFF.

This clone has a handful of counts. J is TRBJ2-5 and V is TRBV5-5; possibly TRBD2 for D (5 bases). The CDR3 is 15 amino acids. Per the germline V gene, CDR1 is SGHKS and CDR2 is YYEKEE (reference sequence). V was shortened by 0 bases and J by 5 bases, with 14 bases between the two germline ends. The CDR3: CASSLEVSGGETQYF. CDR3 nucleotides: TGTGCCAGCAGCTTGGAGGTCAGCGGTGGGGAGACCCAGTACTTC. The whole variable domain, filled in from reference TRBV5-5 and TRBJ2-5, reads DAGVTQSPTHLIKTRGQQVTLRCSPISGHKSVSWYQQVLGQGPQFIFQYYEKEERGRGNFPDRFSARQFPNYSSELNVNALLLGDSALYLCASSLEVSGGETQYFGPGTRLLVL.

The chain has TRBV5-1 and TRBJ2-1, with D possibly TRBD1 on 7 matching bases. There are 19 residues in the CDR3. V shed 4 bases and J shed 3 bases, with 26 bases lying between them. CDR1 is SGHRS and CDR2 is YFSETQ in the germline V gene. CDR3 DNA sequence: TGCGCCAGCAGCCCAACTTGGACCCGGCAGGGGGGAAGCTACAATGAGCAGTTCTTC. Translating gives CASSPTWTRQGGSYNEQFF.

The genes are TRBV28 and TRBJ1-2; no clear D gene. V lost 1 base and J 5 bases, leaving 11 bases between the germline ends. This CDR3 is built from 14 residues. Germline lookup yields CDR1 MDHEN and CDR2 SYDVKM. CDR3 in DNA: TGTGCCAGCAGTTTATTCTCGCCGGGGTATGGCTACACCTTC. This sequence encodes CASSLFSPGYGYTF.

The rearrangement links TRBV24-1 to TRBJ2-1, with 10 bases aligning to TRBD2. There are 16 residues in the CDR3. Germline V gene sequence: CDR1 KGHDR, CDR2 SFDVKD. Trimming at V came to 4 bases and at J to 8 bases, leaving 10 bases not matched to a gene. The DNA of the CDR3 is TGTGCCACCAGTGACCCTCAAGCGGGAGGGCCCTATGAGCAGTTCTTC. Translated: CATSDPQAGGPYEQFF.

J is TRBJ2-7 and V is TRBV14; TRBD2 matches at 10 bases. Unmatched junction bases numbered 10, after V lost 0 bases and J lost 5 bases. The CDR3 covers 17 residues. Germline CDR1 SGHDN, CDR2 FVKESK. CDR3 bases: TGTGCCAGCAGCCAAGATGAGGATAGCGGGAGGCCCCACGAGCAGTACTTC. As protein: CASSQDEDSGRPHEQYF.

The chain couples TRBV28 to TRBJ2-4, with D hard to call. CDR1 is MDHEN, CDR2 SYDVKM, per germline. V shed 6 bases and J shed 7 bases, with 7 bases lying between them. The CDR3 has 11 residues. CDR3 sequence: CASRFMNIQYF. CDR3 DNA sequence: TGTGCCAGCAGGTTTATGAACATTCAGTACTTC.

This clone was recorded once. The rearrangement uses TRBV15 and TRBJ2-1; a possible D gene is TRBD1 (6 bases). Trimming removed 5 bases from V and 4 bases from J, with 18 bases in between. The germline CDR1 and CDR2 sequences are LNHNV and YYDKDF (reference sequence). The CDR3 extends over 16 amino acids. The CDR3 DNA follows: TGTGCCACCAGCGAGGGGGTCAGGGTTGGGTACAATGAGCAGTTCTTC. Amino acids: CATSEGVRVGYNEQFF.

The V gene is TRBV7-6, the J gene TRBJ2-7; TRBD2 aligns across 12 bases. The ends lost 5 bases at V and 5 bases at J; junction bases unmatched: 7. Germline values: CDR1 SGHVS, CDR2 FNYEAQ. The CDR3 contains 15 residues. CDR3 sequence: CASSPTSGRMNEQYF. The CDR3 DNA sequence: TGTGCCAGCAGCCCGACTAGCGGGAGAATGAACGAGCAGTACTTC.

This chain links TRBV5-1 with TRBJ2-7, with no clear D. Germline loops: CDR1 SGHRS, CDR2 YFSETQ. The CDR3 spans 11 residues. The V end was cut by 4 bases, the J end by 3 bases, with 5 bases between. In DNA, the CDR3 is TGCGCCAGCAGCCTTAACTACGAGCAGTACTTC. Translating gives CASSLNYEQYF.

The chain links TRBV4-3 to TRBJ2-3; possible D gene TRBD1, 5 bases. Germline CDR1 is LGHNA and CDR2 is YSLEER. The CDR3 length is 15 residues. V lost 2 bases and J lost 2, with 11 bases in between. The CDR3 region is CASSQTDRATDTQYF. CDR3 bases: TGCGCCAGCAGCCAAACCGACAGAGCCACAGATACGCAGTATTTT.

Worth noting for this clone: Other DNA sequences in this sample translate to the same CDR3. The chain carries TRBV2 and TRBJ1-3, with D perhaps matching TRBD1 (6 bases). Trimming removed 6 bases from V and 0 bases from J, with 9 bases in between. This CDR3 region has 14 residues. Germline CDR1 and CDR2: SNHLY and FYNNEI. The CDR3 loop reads CASRDRSSGNTIYF. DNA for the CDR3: TGTGCCAGCAGAGACAGGAGCTCTGGAAACACCATATATTTT.

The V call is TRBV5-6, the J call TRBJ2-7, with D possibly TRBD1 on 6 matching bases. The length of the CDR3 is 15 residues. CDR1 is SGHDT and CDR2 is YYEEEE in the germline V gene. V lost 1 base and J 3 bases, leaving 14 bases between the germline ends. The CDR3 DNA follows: TGTGCCAGCAGCTTGTTAGGACAGTCCGACTACGAGCAGTACTTC. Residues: CASSLLGQSDYEQYF.